The 9 T cell receptor beta chains in this list originate from one sample, sequenced in a study of blood T cell repertoires in COVID-19. Sequencing was performed with immunoSEQ multiplex PCR; in TCRdb, only in-frame clones are kept and a portion is missing. The sample holds about 200,000 clones; around 85% are singletons and the top ten take 0.78%. Sample: peripheral blood. Receptors were obtained from a woman in her 70s with acute or convalescent COVID-19.

V usage is TRBV28 and J usage is TRBJ2-3, with D possibly TRBD2 on 6 matching bases. Germline V CDR1 and CDR2: MDHEN, SYDVKM. The CDR3 spans 14 residues. Trimming took 4 bases from V and 11 from J, leaving 19 bases between them. The CDR3 loop is CASSYLRDFGLQYF. The DNA of the CDR3 is TGTGCCAGCAGTTACCTAAGGGACTTTGGGTTGCAGTATTTT.

This chain links TRBV12-5 with TRBJ2-4; perhaps TRBD1 as D (6 bases). V lost 4 bases to trimming and J lost 6 bases, with 22 bases between them. The CDR3 length is 17 residues. Germline assignment: CDR1 LGHNT and CDR2 FRNRAP. The CDR3, as DNA: TGTGCTAGTGGTTGGACCAACGGACAGAAGCTAGGAAACATTCAGTACTTC. Translating it yields CASGWTNGQKLGNIQYF.

The V gene is TRBV5-4, the J gene TRBJ2-3, with 7 bases aligning to TRBD1. There are 17 residues in the CDR3. The V segment lost 3 bases and the J segment 0 bases; nucleotides outside the gene matches: 10. Germline assignment: CDR1 SGHNT and CDR2 YYREEE (reference sequence). This CDR3 is CASSSGQAAPSTDTQYF. The CDR3 DNA is TGTGCCAGCAGCTCCGGACAGGCGGCTCCTAGCACAGATACGCAGTATTTT.

The J gene is TRBJ2-7, the V gene TRBV15; TRBD1 matches at 7 bases. The CDR3 has 15 residues. J was trimmed by 0 bases and V by 0 bases; bases with no gene match: 2. The V gene's germline CDR1 is LNHNV and CDR2 YYDKDF (reference sequence). CDR3 sequence reads: CATSREQGFSYEQYF. CDR3 in DNA: TGTGCCACCAGCAGAGAACAGGGGTTCTCCTACGAGCAGTACTTC.

This clone was seen just once. The chain combines TRBV3-1 (or the pseudogene TRBV3-2) with TRBJ2-7; 8 bases line up with TRBD1. The junction had 2 bases not matched to a gene; V was cut back by 1 base and J by 0 bases. From germline, CDR1 is LGHDT and CDR2 YNNKEL (reference sequence). This CDR3 comprises 15 residues. The CDR3 protein is CASSQVGQASYEQYF. As DNA, the CDR3 is TGTGCCAGCAGCCAAGTGGGACAGGCCTCCTACGAGCAGTACTTC.

The chain carries TRBV11-1 and TRBJ2-7, with 8 bases aligning to TRBD1. From germline, CDR1 is SGHAT and CDR2 FQDESV (reference sequence). The J segment lost 5 bases and the V segment lost 6 bases, leaving 15 bases of the junction unmatched. CDR3 size: 16 residues. The chain's CDR3 is CASSPSRTGGSHEQYF. The DNA of the CDR3 is TGTGCCAGCAGTCCCTCCCGCACAGGGGGAAGTCACGAGCAGTACTTC. The full variable domain, completed using reference TRBV11-1 and TRBJ2-7, is EAEVAQSPRYKITEKSQAVAFWCDPISGHATLYWYRQILGQGPELLVQFQDESVVDDSQLPKDRFSAERLKGVDSTLKIQPAELGDSAMYLCASSPSRTGGSHEQYFGPGTRLTVT.

To note about this clone: The junction departs from germline at one end; a sequencing error may be responsible. The chain employs TRBV24-1 and TRBJ2-5, with D hard to call. This CDR3 has 15 residues. CDR1 KGHDR and CDR2 SFDVKD come from the germline V gene. The chain's CDR3 is CATSDPRRPQESQYF. CDR3 coding DNA: TGTGCCACCAGTGACCCTCGTCGCCCCCAAGAGTCCCAGTACTTC.

The chain links TRBV5-1 to TRBJ2-7, with 7 bases that match TRBD1. This CDR3 is 13 amino acids long. Germline trimming cut 3 bases from V and 3 bases from J; bases unmatched to any gene: 3. The germline V gene has CDR1 SGHRS and CDR2 YFSETQ. The CDR3 sequence: CASSSAGGYEQYF. The CDR3 DNA sequence: TGCGCCAGCAGCTCGGCAGGGGGCTACGAGCAGTACTTC. The full variable domain, completed using reference TRBV5-1 and TRBJ2-7, is KAGVTQTPRYLIKTRGQQVTLSCSPISGHRSVSWYQQTPGQGLQFLFEYFSETQRNKGNFPGRFSGRQFSNSRSEMNVSTLELGDSALYLCASSSAGGYEQYFGPGTRLTVT.

The chain is built from TRBV10-1 and TRBJ1-4; D is undetermined. Germline loops: CDR1 WNHNN, CDR2 SYGVQD (reference sequence). This CDR3 spans 14 amino acids. V lost 3 bases to trimming and J lost 3 bases, with 8 bases between them. This CDR3 is CASSEAVANEKLFF. As DNA, the CDR3 is TGCGCCAGCAGTGAAGCCGTAGCTAATGAAAAACTGTTTTTT.